The rows below give T cell receptor beta chains drawn from one sample of a study of blood T cells in healthy people across ages. Each CDR3 protein gets one entry after TCRdb re-called the 5' RACE reads with MiXCR. This table holds around 800,000 distinct CDR3 sequences, around two fifths found once. The sequencing input was blood. Every receptor here comes from a man in his 60s in good health. The CDR3 runs from the conserved cysteine through the conserved F or W. The D gene is left open where the match is weak. Clone size is stated in some rows and not others, as once, few, many or a class when expanded.

cdr3_aa: CASSYLGFEQYF; cdr3_nt: TGTGCCAGCAGTTATCTGGGGTTCGAGCAGTACTTC; v_call: TRBV6-6; j_call: TRBJ2-7; d_call: -; clone_size: few
cdr3_aa: CASSDPGQVNEKLFF; cdr3_nt: TGTGCCAGCAGTGACCCGGGACAGGTTAATGAAAAACTGTTTTTT; v_call: TRBV25-1; j_call: TRBJ1-4; d_call: TRBD1; clone_size: -
cdr3_aa: CASSQEGQGPYEQYF; cdr3_nt: TGCGCCAGCAGCCAAGAGGGGCAGGGTCCCTACGAGCAGTACTTC; v_call: TRBV4-3; j_call: TRBJ2-7; d_call: -; clone_size: -
cdr3_aa: CASSVVRGISYEQYF; cdr3_nt: TGTGCCAGCAGTGTGGTGCGAGGGATCTCCTACGAGCAGTACTTC; v_call: TRBV6-1; j_call: TRBJ2-7; d_call: -; clone_size: few
cdr3_aa: CSAAPGQGNYGYTF; cdr3_nt: TGCAGTGCTGCACCGGGACAGGGGAACTATGGCTACACCTTC; v_call: TRBV20-1; j_call: TRBJ1-2; d_call: TRBD1; clone_size: -
cdr3_aa: CASSQDFGETQYF; cdr3_nt: TGCGCCAGCAGCCAAGACTTCGGGGAGACCCAGTACTTC; v_call: TRBV4-3; j_call: TRBJ2-5; d_call: -; clone_size: -
cdr3_aa: CASSHTREDNEQFF; cdr3_nt: TGCGCCAGCAGCCACACCCGGGAGGACAATGAGCAGTTCTTC; v_call: TRBV4-3; j_call: TRBJ2-1; d_call: TRBD2; clone_size: -
cdr3_aa: CASSEGLAYQETQYF; cdr3_nt: TGTGCCAGCAGCGAAGGACTCGCCTACCAAGAGACCCAGTACTTC; v_call: TRBV7-9; j_call: TRBJ2-5; d_call: -; clone_size: few
cdr3_aa: CASSQDRVAGAKETQYF; cdr3_nt: TGCGCCAGCAGCCAAGATCGGGTAGCGGGGGCTAAAGAGACCCAGTACTTC; v_call: TRBV4-1; j_call: TRBJ2-5; d_call: TRBD2; clone_size: many
cdr3_aa: CASSATGTVYPYEQYF; cdr3_nt: TGTGCCAGCAGCGCGACCGGGACAGTGTACCCCTACGAGCAGTACTTC; v_call: TRBV9; j_call: TRBJ2-7; d_call: TRBD1; clone_size: few
cdr3_aa: CASSLVGQGGSPLHF; cdr3_nt: TGTGCCAGCAGCTTAGTGGGACAGGGTGGCTCACCCCTCCACTTT; v_call: TRBV11-2; j_call: TRBJ1-6; d_call: TRBD1; clone_size: -
cdr3_aa: CSAGRTGTGHEQFF; cdr3_nt: TGCAGTGCTGGGCGCACCGGGACAGGGCACGAGCAGTTCTTC; v_call: TRBV20-1; j_call: TRBJ2-1; d_call: TRBD1; clone_size: -
cdr3_aa: CASTFTGPALDTQYF; cdr3_nt: TGTGCCAGCACCTTCACGGGACCAGCTTTGGATACGCAGTATTTT; v_call: TRBV7-2; j_call: TRBJ2-3; d_call: -; clone_size: few
cdr3_aa: CASSGGNTQETQYF; cdr3_nt: TGCGCCAGCAGCGGGGGGAATACCCAAGAGACCCAGTACTTC; v_call: TRBV5-1; j_call: TRBJ2-5; d_call: -; clone_size: -
cdr3_aa: CASSLAVGARLETQYF; cdr3_nt: TGTGCCAGCAGCTTGGCCGTAGGGGCAAGGCTAGAGACCCAGTACTTC; v_call: TRBV5-6; j_call: TRBJ2-5; d_call: -; clone_size: once
cdr3_aa: CASSYWGAGVNTEAFF; cdr3_nt: TGTGCCAGCAGTTACTGGGGGGCCGGAGTGAACACTGAAGCTTTCTTT; v_call: TRBV6-2/TRBV6-3; j_call: TRBJ1-1; d_call: -; clone_size: -
cdr3_aa: CSVEDWTGARETQYF; cdr3_nt: TGCAGCGTTGAAGATTGGACAGGGGCAAGGGAGACCCAGTACTTC; v_call: TRBV29-1; j_call: TRBJ2-5; d_call: TRBD1; clone_size: -
cdr3_aa: CSSSDGGMGEQYF; cdr3_nt: TGCTCCAGCAGTGATGGGGGCATGGGCGAGCAGTACTTC; v_call: TRBV10-2; j_call: TRBJ2-7; d_call: -; clone_size: few
cdr3_aa: CASSLASGFEQYF; cdr3_nt: TGCGCCAGCAGCTTGGCATCGGGGTTCGAGCAGTACTTC; v_call: TRBV5-1; j_call: TRBJ2-7; d_call: -; clone_size: -
cdr3_aa: CASSLTLSSYEQYF; cdr3_nt: TGCGCCAGCAGCTTGACCCTTAGCTCCTACGAGCAGTACTTC; v_call: TRBV5-1; j_call: TRBJ2-7; d_call: -; clone_size: few
cdr3_aa: CASTTFGTYEQYF; cdr3_nt: TGTGCCAGCACCACCTTCGGCACCTACGAGCAGTACTTC; v_call: TRBV28; j_call: TRBJ2-7; d_call: -; clone_size: -
cdr3_aa: CASSQGGWYYEQYF; cdr3_nt: TGTGCCAGCAGCCAGGGCGGATGGTACTACGAGCAGTACTTC; v_call: TRBV3-1; j_call: TRBJ2-7; d_call: -; clone_size: -
cdr3_aa: CASSTGLAGEAGSGTQYF; cdr3_nt: TGCGCCAGCAGCACGGGACTAGCGGGGGAGGCAGGGTCAGGTACGCAGTATTTT; v_call: TRBV5-1; j_call: TRBJ2-3; d_call: TRBD2; clone_size: -
cdr3_aa: CSARDGGRGAYEQYF; cdr3_nt: TGCAGTGCTAGAGACGGGGGACGGGGGGCCTACGAGCAGTACTTC; v_call: TRBV20-1; j_call: TRBJ2-7; d_call: TRBD2; clone_size: few
cdr3_aa: CASSHSGQFSYEQYF; cdr3_nt: TGCGCCAGCAGCCACTCGGGACAGTTTTCCTACGAGCAGTACTTC; v_call: TRBV5-1; j_call: TRBJ2-7; d_call: TRBD1; clone_size: few
cdr3_aa: CASSFGQASNQPQHF; cdr3_nt: TGTGCCAGCAGCTTTGGGCAGGCTAGCAATCAGCCCCAGCATTTT; v_call: TRBV5-5; j_call: TRBJ1-5; d_call: -; clone_size: many
cdr3_aa: CSAPRGYSYNEQFF; cdr3_nt: TGCAGTGCACCGCGGGGGTACTCCTACAATGAGCAGTTCTTC; v_call: TRBV20-1; j_call: TRBJ2-1; d_call: TRBD2; clone_size: -
cdr3_aa: CASRLRAATSSYEQYF; cdr3_nt: TGTGCCAGCAGATTGAGGGCGGCCACGAGCTCCTACGAGCAGTACTTC; v_call: TRBV28; j_call: TRBJ2-7; d_call: -; clone_size: -
cdr3_aa: CASLGADEKLFF; cdr3_nt: TGTGCCAGCCTAGGGGCGGATGAAAAACTGTTTTTT; v_call: TRBV12-3/TRBV12-4; j_call: TRBJ1-4; d_call: -; clone_size: few
cdr3_aa: CASSRGFSQPQHF; cdr3_nt: TGTGCCAGCAGCAGGGGGTTCAGTCAGCCCCAGCATTTT; v_call: TRBV6-2/TRBV6-3; j_call: TRBJ1-5; d_call: TRBD1; clone_size: -
cdr3_aa: CASSPGTMGYNEQYF; cdr3_nt: TGTGCCAGCAGCCCCGGGACCATGGGGTATAATGAGCAGTACTTC; v_call: TRBV11-3; j_call: TRBJ2-5; d_call: -; clone_size: -
cdr3_aa: CASSTGTGQETQYF; cdr3_nt: TGTGCCAGCAGCACCGGGACAGGTCAAGAGACCCAGTACTTC; v_call: TRBV27; j_call: TRBJ2-5; d_call: TRBD1; clone_size: many
cdr3_aa: CASSLEGTWNSPLHF; cdr3_nt: TGTGCCAGCAGTTTAGAAGGAACTTGGAATTCACCCCTCCACTTT; v_call: TRBV6-2/TRBV6-3; j_call: TRBJ1-6; d_call: -; clone_size: -
cdr3_aa: CASSLNVCGNQPQHF; cdr3_nt: TGTGCCAGCAGTCTAAACGTGTGCGGGAATCAGCCCCAGCATTTT; v_call: TRBV6-1; j_call: TRBJ1-5; d_call: -; clone_size: -
cdr3_aa: CASSRGADSYEQYF; cdr3_nt: TGTGCCAGCAGCAGGGGGGCCGACTCCTACGAGCAGTACTTC; v_call: TRBV7-2; j_call: TRBJ2-7; d_call: -; clone_size: few
cdr3_aa: CASSPPNRGESQYF; cdr3_nt: TGTGCCAGCTCACCACCGAATCGTGGAGAGTCCCAGTACTTC; v_call: TRBV18; j_call: TRBJ2-5; d_call: -; clone_size: -
cdr3_aa: CASSPTSQPADIQYF; cdr3_nt: TGCGCCAGCAGCCCCACAAGCCAGCCGGCGGACATTCAGTACTTC; v_call: TRBV4-3; j_call: TRBJ2-4; d_call: -; clone_size: -
cdr3_aa: CASSEVGEGVEYF; cdr3_nt: TGTGCCAGCAGTGAAGTTGGGGAGGGTGTGGAGTATTTT; v_call: TRBV6-1; j_call: TRBJ2-3; d_call: TRBD2; clone_size: -
cdr3_aa: CASSQVRDRGYEQYF; cdr3_nt: TGCGCCAGCAGCCAAGTGAGGGACAGAGGCTACGAGCAGTACTTC; v_call: TRBV4-1; j_call: TRBJ2-7; d_call: TRBD1; clone_size: -
cdr3_aa: CASSPTDGTYEQYF; cdr3_nt: TGTGCCAGCAGTCCCACGGACGGGACCTACGAGCAGTACTTC; v_call: TRBV2; j_call: TRBJ2-7; d_call: -; clone_size: -